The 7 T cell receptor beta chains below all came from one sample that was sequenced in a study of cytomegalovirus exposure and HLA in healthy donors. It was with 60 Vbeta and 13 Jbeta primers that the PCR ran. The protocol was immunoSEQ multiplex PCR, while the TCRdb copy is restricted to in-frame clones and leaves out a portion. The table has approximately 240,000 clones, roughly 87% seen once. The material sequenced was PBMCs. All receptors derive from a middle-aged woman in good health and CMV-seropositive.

DNA for the CDR3: TGTGCCATCAGCGGCACAGGGGGCGCAAGCACTAATTCACCCCTCCACTTT. Amino acids: CAISGTGGASTNSPLHF. This chain uses TRBV10-3 with TRBJ1-6; 9 bases map to TRBD1. Germline CDR1 and CDR2: ENHRY and SYGVKD. This CDR3 has 17 residues. V dropped 6 bases and J dropped 6; count of bases not matched to a gene: 12.

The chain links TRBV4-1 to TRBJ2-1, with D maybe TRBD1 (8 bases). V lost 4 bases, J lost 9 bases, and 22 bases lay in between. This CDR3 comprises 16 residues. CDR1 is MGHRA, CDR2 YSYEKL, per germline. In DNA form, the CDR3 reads TGCGCCAGCAGCCCCTCCAGCGGGACAGGCGCGGGTGAGCAGTTCTTC. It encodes CASSPSSGTGAGEQFF.

The CDR3 region is CASRDRGLHEQYF. The CDR3 DNA reads TGTGCCAGCAGGGACAGGGGGCTACACGAGCAGTACTTC. The chain employs TRBV2 and TRBJ2-7; TRBD1 agrees at 11 bases. The V gene end was trimmed by 6 bases and the J gene end by 5 bases; junction bases not matched to a gene: 3. The CDR3 runs 13 residues. The germline V gene encodes CDR1 SNHLY and CDR2 FYNNEI.

The CDR3 is CASSSSRDLYNEQFF. In DNA, the CDR3 is TGTGCCAGCAGTTCGTCCCGGGACTTATACAATGAGCAGTTCTTC. The V call is TRBV27, the J call TRBJ2-1; a possible D gene is TRBD2 (6 bases). Germline V gives CDR1 MNHEY, CDR2 SMNVEV (reference sequence). CDR3 length equals 15 residues. Trimming took off 4 bases at V and 4 bases at J, with 14 bases between the two ends.

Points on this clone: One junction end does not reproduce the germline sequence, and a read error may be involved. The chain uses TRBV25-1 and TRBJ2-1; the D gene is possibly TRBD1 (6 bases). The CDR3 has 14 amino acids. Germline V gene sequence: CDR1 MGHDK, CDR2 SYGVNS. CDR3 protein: CASSERGSSNEQFF. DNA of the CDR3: TGTGCCAGCAGTGAAAGGGGGTCCTCCAATGAGCAGTTCTTC.

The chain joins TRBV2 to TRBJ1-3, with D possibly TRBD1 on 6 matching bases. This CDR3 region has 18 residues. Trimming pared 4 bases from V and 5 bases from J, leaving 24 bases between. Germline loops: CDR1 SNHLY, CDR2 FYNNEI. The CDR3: CASSVPWRQGSERNTIYF. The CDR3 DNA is TGTGCCAGCAGTGTCCCCTGGAGGCAGGGGTCAGAAAGAAACACCATATATTTT.

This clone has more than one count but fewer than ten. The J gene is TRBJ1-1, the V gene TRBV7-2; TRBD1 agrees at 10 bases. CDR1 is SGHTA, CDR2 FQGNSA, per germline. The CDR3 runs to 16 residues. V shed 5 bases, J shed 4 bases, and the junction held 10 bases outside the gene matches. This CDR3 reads CASSVQGQGWSTEAFF. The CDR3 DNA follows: TGTGCCAGCAGCGTACAGGGACAGGGGTGGAGCACTGAAGCTTTCTTT.